This TCR beta chain originates from a study of PD-L1 blockade in urothelial cancer. Study context: Individuals in the cohort had been given 0 to 3 earlier chemotherapy regimens.

This clone occurred once. Templates that were synthetic TCR analogs were spiked into each PCR. Produced via immunoSEQ multiplex PCR; TCRdb's table is partial and in-frame only. This sample has fewer than 130,000 clones; about 85% occur once, and the top ten carry about 2.3%. The CDR3 is 15 residues long. Germline V CDR1 and CDR2: SEHNR, FQNEAQ (reference sequence). V was clipped by 3 bases and J by 5 bases; unmatched bases: 2. This TCR was recovered from a middle-aged man with urothelial cancer. The rearrangement joins TRBV7-9 to TRBJ2-3, with TRBD2 matching 13 bases. The sample in question was PBMCs, obtained around atezolizumab (anti-PD-L1) treatment. The CDR3, as DNA: TGTGCCAGCAGCTTCGGACTAGCGGGAGTAGATACGCAGTATTTT. This sequence encodes CASSFGLAGVDTQYF.